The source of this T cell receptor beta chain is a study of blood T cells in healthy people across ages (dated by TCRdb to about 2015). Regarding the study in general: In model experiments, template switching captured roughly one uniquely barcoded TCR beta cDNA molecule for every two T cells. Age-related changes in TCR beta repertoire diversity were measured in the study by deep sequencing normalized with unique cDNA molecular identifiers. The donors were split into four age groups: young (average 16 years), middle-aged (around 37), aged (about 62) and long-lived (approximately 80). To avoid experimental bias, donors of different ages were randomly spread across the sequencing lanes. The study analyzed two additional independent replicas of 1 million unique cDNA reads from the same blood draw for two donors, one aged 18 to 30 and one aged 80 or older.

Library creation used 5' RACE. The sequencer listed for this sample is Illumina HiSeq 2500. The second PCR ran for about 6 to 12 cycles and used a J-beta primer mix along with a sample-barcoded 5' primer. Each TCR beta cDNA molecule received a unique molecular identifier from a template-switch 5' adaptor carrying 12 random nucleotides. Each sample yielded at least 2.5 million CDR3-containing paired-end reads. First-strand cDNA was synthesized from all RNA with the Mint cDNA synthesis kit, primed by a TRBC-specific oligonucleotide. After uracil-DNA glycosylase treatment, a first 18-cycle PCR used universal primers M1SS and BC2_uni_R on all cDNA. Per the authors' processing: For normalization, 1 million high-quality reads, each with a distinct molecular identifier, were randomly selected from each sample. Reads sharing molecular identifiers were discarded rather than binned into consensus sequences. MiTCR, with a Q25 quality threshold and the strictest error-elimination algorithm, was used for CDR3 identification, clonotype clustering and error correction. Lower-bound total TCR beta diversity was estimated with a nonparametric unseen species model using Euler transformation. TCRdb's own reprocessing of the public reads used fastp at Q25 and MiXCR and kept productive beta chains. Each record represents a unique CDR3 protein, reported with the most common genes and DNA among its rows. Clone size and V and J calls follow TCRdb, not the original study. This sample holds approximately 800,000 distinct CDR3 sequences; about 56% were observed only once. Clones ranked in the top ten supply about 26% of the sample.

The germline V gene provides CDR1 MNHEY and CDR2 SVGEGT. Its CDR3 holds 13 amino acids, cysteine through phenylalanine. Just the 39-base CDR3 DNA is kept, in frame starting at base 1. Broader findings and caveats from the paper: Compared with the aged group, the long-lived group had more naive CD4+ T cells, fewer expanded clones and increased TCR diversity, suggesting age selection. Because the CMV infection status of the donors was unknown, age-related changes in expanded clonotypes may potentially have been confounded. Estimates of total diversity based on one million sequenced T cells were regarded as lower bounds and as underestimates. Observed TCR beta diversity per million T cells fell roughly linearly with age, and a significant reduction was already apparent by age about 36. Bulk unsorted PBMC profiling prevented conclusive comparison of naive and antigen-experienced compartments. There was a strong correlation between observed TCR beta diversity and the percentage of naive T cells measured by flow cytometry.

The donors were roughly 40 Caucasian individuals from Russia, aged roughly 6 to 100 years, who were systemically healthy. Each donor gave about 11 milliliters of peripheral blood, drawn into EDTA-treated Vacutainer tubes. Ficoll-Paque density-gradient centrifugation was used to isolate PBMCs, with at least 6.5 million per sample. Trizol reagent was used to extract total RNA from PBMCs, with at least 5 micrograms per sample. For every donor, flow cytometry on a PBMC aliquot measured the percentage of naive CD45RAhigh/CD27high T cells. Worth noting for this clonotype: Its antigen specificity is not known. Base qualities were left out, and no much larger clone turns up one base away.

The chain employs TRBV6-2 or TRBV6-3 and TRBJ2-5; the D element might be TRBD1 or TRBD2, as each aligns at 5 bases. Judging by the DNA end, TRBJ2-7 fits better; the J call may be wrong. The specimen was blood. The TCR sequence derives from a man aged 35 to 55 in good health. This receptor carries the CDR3 CASSYSEGHEQYF. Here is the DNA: TGTGCCAGCAGTTACTCTGAGGGACACGAGCAGTACTTC.